The 3 T cell receptor beta chains listed next were all sequenced from one sample in a study of response to subunit inactivated influenza vaccine. TCRdb ran MiXCR on the RT-PCR reads and lists one entry per CDR3 protein. Here the sample spans 650,000 to 700,000 distinct CDR3 sequences, around 14% being singletons. The sample in question was PBMCs from blood, obtained about 11 days after vaccination. The receptors derive from a man in his fifties who received an inactivated influenza vaccine.

This sequence joins TRBV7-2 and TRBJ2-5, with 10 bases lining up with TRBD1. Germline V gene lookup returns CDR1 SGHTA and CDR2 FQGNSA. This CDR3 has 17 residues. V was clipped by 2 bases and J by 4 bases; unmatched bases: 10. CDR3 loop: CASSLMVSRTGGETQYF. CDR3 in DNA: TGTGCCAGCAGCTTAATGGTTAGCCGGACAGGGGGAGAGACCCAGTACTTC.

The chain employs TRBV28 and TRBJ1-1; TRBD1 matches at 7 bases. Germline V gene sequence: CDR1 MDHEN, CDR2 SYDVKM. Trimming cost V 5 bases and J 4 bases; bases outside gene matches: 10. CDR3 length: 15 residues. The CDR3 DNA reads as TGTGCCAGCAGTCCTGAGTACAGGGGAGGCACTGAAGCTTTCTTT. It specifies CASSPEYRGGTEAFF. The whole variable domain, remainder taken from reference TRBV28 and TRBJ1-1, is DVKVTQSSRYLVKRTGEKVFLECVQDMDHENMFWYRQDPGLGLRLIYFSYDVKMKEKGDIPEGYSVSREKKERFSLILESASTNQTSMYLCASSPEYRGGTEAFFGQGTRLTVV.

In this sample, this clonotype turned up a few times. This chain joins TRBV5-1 and TRBJ1-5, with D uncertain. Between the trimmed V and J ends, which lost 3 bases and 3 bases, there was a span of 10 bases. The CDR3 sequence is 14 residues long. CDR1 and CDR2 (germline): SGHRS, YFSETQ. The CDR3 reads CASSSGEFNQPQHF. CDR3 nucleotides: TGCGCCAGCAGCTCCGGGGAATTCAATCAGCCCCAGCATTTT. The full variable domain, with the rest looked up from reference TRBV5-1 and TRBJ1-5, is KAGVTQTPRYLIKTRGQQVTLSCSPISGHRSVSWYQQTPGQGLQFLFEYFSETQRNKGNFPGRFSGRQFSNSRSEMNVSTLELGDSALYLCASSSGEFNQPQHFGDGTRLSIL.